What follows is one TCR beta chain and its context. This sample is drawn from a study of shared clonotypes between healthy human individuals. The donors, all of them Caucasian adults, lived in Nashville, Tennessee. TCRdb's copy holds only in-frame clones and misses some; the assay was immunoSEQ multiplex PCR. The sample has over 850,000 clones; about 80% are singletons. The specimen was memory CD4+ T cells from PBMCs. Subset of the sample: CD45RA-negative fraction. The sequence came from a man aged 18 to 29 in good health. Some clones in this sample may be carry-over from other donors' samples.

The CDR3 here is CAWSRDGTEAFF. DNA of the CDR3: TGTGCCTGGAGTAGGGACGGGACTGAAGCTTTCTTT. The rearrangement uses TRBV30 and TRBJ1-1; TRBD1 might be the D (5 bases). CDR1 and CDR2 from the germline V gene are GTSNPN and SVGIG (reference sequence). The V end was cut by 2 bases, the J end by 5 bases, with 9 bases between. This CDR3 spans 12 amino acids.